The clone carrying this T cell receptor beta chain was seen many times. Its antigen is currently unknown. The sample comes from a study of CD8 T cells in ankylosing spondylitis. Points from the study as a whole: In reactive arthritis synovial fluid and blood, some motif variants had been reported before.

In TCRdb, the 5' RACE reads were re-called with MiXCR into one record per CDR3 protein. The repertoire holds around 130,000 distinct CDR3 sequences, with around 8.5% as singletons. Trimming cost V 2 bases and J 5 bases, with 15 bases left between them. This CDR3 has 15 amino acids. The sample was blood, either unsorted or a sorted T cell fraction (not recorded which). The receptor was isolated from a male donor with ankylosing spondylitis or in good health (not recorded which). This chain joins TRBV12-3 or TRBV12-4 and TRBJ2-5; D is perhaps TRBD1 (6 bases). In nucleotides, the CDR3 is TGTGCCAGCAGTTTAAACCAGGGGATCTTGGAGACCCAGTACTTC. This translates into CASSLNQGILETQYF.